The 29 T cell receptor beta chains presented below share a single source sample, sequenced in a study of control samples from healthy donors and cancer patients. Libraries were prepared by immunoSEQ multiplex PCR; TCRdb keeps only in-frame clonotypes and omits some of them. Of around 55,000 clones listed, roughly 87% are singletons. Sequences were obtained from blood. Receptors were obtained from a man aged 50-59 years in good health.

The chain is built from TRBV11-2 and TRBJ1-4, with 8 bases that match TRBD1. With 5 bases clipped from V and 8 bases from J, the junction kept 4 bases outside the gene matches. This CDR3 region has 13 residues. Looked up from germline, CDR1 is SGHAT and CDR2 is FQNNGV. CDR3 nucleotides: TGTGCCAGCAGCGGGGGACAGGTGGAAAAACTGTTTTTT. It is translated as CASSGGQVEKLFF.

This rearrangement joins TRBV15 to TRBJ1-4, with D hard to call. Per germline, CDR1 LNHNV and CDR2 YYDKDF (reference sequence). V was clipped by 0 bases and J by 0 bases, with 14 bases between them. This CDR3 is built from 18 residues. CDR3 protein: CATSRDLLTLATNEKLFF. For the CDR3, the DNA is TGTGCCACCAGCAGAGATCTATTGACACTTGCAACTAATGAAAAACTGTTTTTT. Together with reference TRBV15 and TRBJ1-4, the CDR3 gives the full variable domain: DAMVIQNPRYQVTQFGKPVTLSCSQTLNHNVMYWYQQKSSQAPKLLFHYYDKDFNNEADTPDNFQSRRPNTSFCFLDIRSPGLGDTAMYLCATSRDLLTLATNEKLFFGSGTQLSVL.

This rearrangement joins TRBV27 to TRBJ2-2, with 7 nucleotides matching TRBD2. V trimming: 8 bases; J trimming: 4 bases; junction bases outside the gene matches: 7. Germline loops: CDR1 MNHEY, CDR2 SMNVEV (reference sequence). The CDR3 has 14 residues. The CDR3: CASASGDTTGELFF. The CDR3 DNA reads as TGTGCCAGCGCGAGCGGGGATACCACCGGGGAGCTGTTTTTT.

The V and J genes are TRBV7-8 and TRBJ1-2, with a possible D match to TRBD1 (6 bases). The CDR3 sequence is 14 residues long. The V gene lost 0 bases and the J gene lost 5 bases, with 10 bases spanning the gap. Germline CDR1 is SGHVS and CDR2 is FQNEAQ. CDR3 sequence (DNA): TGTGCCAGCAGCTTAGCTCGGGGGCTGTATGGCTACACCTTC. It codes for CASSLARGLYGYTF.

The chain is built from TRBV10-3 and TRBJ2-2, with D perhaps TRBD1 (5 bases). Germline CDR1 and CDR2: ENHRY and SYGVKD. This CDR3 comprises 14 residues. V lost 5 bases and J lost 3, with 10 bases in between. The CDR3 protein is CAISFSRDTGELFF. For the CDR3, the DNA is TGTGCCATCAGTTTTTCCAGGGACACCGGGGAGCTGTTTTTT.

The rearrangement links TRBV4-1 to TRBJ1-3; no firm D call. The CDR3 consists of 14 residues. CDR1 and CDR2 (germline): MGHRA, YSYEKL. V lost 1 base, J lost 4 bases, and 8 bases lay in between. The CDR3 region is CASSQGHGGNTIYF. In DNA form, the CDR3 reads TGCGCCAGCAGCCAAGGACACGGAGGAAACACCATATATTTT.

The V gene is TRBV6-5, the J gene TRBJ2-6; no firm D call. In germline, CDR1 is MNHEY, CDR2 SVGAGI. The CDR3 spans 15 residues. Trimming removed 6 bases from V and 0 bases from J, with 9 bases in between. The CDR3 reads CASRLLLSGANVLTF. The CDR3 DNA follows: TGTGCCAGCAGATTACTCCTCTCTGGGGCCAACGTCCTGACTTTC.

By share of the sample, this clone is medium-sized. The V call is TRBV11-2, the J call TRBJ2-1, with 13 nucleotides matching TRBD2. Looked up from germline, CDR1 is SGHAT and CDR2 is FQNNGV. This CDR3 has 17 amino acids. Germline trimming cut 4 bases from V and 2 bases from J; bases unmatched to any gene: 5. The CDR3 bases are TGTGCCAGCAGCTCAACGGGACTAGCGGGAACCTACAATGAGCAGTTCTTC. Its translation: CASSSTGLAGTYNEQFF. The entire variable domain, with the rest obtained from reference TRBV11-2 and TRBJ2-1, is as follows: EAGVAQSPRYKIIEKRQSVAFWCNPISGHATLYWYQQILGQGPKLLIQFQNNGVVDDSQLPKDRFSAERLKGVDSTLKIQPAKLEDSAVYLCASSSTGLAGTYNEQFFGPGTRLTVL.

The V gene is TRBV4-1, the J gene TRBJ2-2; D possibly corresponds to TRBD2 (6 bases). Germline values: CDR1 MGHRA, CDR2 YSYEKL. The CDR3 contains 15 residues. Trimming cost V 1 base and J 6 bases, with 12 bases left between them. DNA of the CDR3: TGCGCCAGCAGCCAAGTGAGGAGGGACGCCGGGGAGCTGTTTTTT. This sequence encodes CASSQVRRDAGELFF.

The chain has TRBV5-1 and TRBJ2-7, with D maybe TRBD2 (5 bases). The germline gives CDR1 SGHRS, CDR2 YFSETQ. V lost 5 bases and J 0 bases, leaving 9 bases between the germline ends. This CDR3 contains 13 residues. CDR3 sequence: CASSEGNSYEQYF. The CDR3 DNA reads TGCGCCAGCAGTGAGGGAAACTCCTACGAGCAGTACTTC. Together with reference TRBV5-1 and TRBJ2-7, the CDR3 gives the full variable domain: KAGVTQTPRYLIKTRGQQVTLSCSPISGHRSVSWYQQTPGQGLQFLFEYFSETQRNKGNFPGRFSGRQFSNSRSEMNVSTLELGDSALYLCASSEGNSYEQYFGPGTRLTVT.

This clone was picked up one time. This chain connects TRBV27 to TRBJ2-7; no definite D call. The CDR3 is 15 residues long. The V gene lost 5 bases and the J gene lost 4 bases, with 18 bases spanning the gap. Germline V CDR1 and CDR2: MNHEY, SMNVEV (reference sequence). In DNA form, the CDR3 reads TGTGCCAGCAGTAACGGTCTCGTGGGCAGGTACGAGCAGTACTTC. Its protein is CASSNGLVGRYEQYF.

The chain employs TRBV9 and TRBJ2-3; possibly TRBD2 for D (5 bases). Germline CDR1 reads SGDLS; CDR2 reads YYNGEE. V lost 0 bases and J lost 0, with 11 bases in between. The CDR3 contains 16 residues. CDR3 nucleotides: TGTGCCAGCAGCGTAGGGACTGGATCTAGCACAGATACGCAGTATTTT. Its translation is CASSVGTGSSTDTQYF.

This sequence joins TRBV27 and TRBJ1-3, with D unclear. This CDR3 contains 16 residues. Germline V lookup: CDR1 MNHEY, CDR2 SMNVEV (reference sequence). V lost 3 bases and J lost 0, with 12 bases in between. The CDR3 loop reads CASSFRRPDSGNTIYF. The DNA for the CDR3 is TGTGCCAGCAGTTTTAGGCGGCCTGACTCTGGAAACACCATATATTTT.

This rearrangement joins TRBV7-9 to TRBJ2-1; TRBD2 matches at 7 bases. J lost 1 base, V lost 10 bases, and 7 bases had no gene match. Germline-derived CDR1 and CDR2 are SEHNR and FQNEAQ (reference sequence). The CDR3 runs 14 residues. The DNA for the CDR3 is TGTGCCACCACCCTAGCGGCATCCTACAATGAGCAGTTCTTC. The encoded protein is CATTLAASYNEQFF.

The rearrangement joins TRBV18 to TRBJ2-5; possibly TRBD2 for D (7 bases). Trimming removed 5 bases at V and 1 base at J, with 14 bases between. The CDR3 sequence is 15 residues long. Germline values: CDR1 KGHSH, CDR2 LQKENI. The DNA of the CDR3 is TGTGCCAGCTCAAAACAGGGAGGGGCCCAAGAGACCCAGTACTTC. Its protein product is CASSKQGGAQETQYF.

The J gene is TRBJ2-5, the V gene TRBV9; 8 bases map to TRBD2. The trim removed 0 bases at V and 2 bases at J, leaving 6 bases unmatched. The CDR3 extends over 16 amino acids. Germline assignment: CDR1 SGDLS and CDR2 YYNGEE. For the CDR3, the DNA is TGTGCCAGCAGCGTAGCCCCGACTAGCGCACAAGAGACCCAGTACTTC. Protein: CASSVAPTSAQETQYF.

V usage is TRBV24-1 and J usage is TRBJ1-1, with D perhaps TRBD1 (6 bases). The CDR3 sequence is 13 residues long. Germline CDR1 and CDR2: KGHDR and SFDVKD. V lost 8 bases and J 1 base, leaving 10 bases between the germline ends. Here the CDR3 DNA reads TGTGCCACCATCGACAGGACGAACACTGAAGCTTTCTTT. Translation gives CATIDRTNTEAFF.

The rearrangement uses TRBV18 and TRBJ2-2; TRBD2 agrees at 14 bases. The CDR3 contains 19 residues. Germline V gives CDR1 KGHSH, CDR2 LQKENI. The V segment lost 0 bases and the J segment 6 bases; nucleotides outside the gene matches: 9. The CDR3 sequence: CASSPPRTSGRLDAGELFF. In DNA form, the CDR3 reads TGTGCCAGCTCACCACCCCGGACTAGCGGGAGGCTTGACGCCGGGGAGCTGTTTTTT.

The V and J genes are TRBV27 and TRBJ1-3; 7 bases agree with TRBD1. The V gene end was trimmed by 6 bases and the J gene end by 4 bases; junction bases not matched to a gene: 9. CDR3 length: 15 amino acids. Germline CDR1 and CDR2: MNHEY and SMNVEV (reference sequence). The CDR3 nucleotides read TGTGCCAGCAGACCCGACAGGGTAGAAGGAAACACCATATATTTT. It encodes CASRPDRVEGNTIYF.

The rearrangement uses TRBV10-3 and TRBJ1-2; D remains unclear. Germline lookup yields CDR1 ENHRY and CDR2 SYGVKD. Trimming took off 0 bases at V and 5 bases at J, with 7 bases between the two ends. The CDR3 is 13 amino acids. The CDR3 DNA is TGTGCCATCAGTGAGTCTGAAGCTTATGGCTACACCTTC. Protein sequence: CAISESEAYGYTF.

The chain joins TRBV11-2 to TRBJ1-4; 11 bases agree with TRBD1. Germline CDR1 SGHAT, CDR2 FQNNGV. The CDR3 is made up of 15 amino acids. J gave up 5 bases and V 4 bases, and 3 bases lay outside the gene matches. CDR3 residues: CASSWTGGENEKLFF. The CDR3 DNA is TGTGCCAGCAGCTGGACAGGGGGCGAAAATGAAAAACTGTTTTTT.

This clone was detected only once. The genes are TRBV11-2 and TRBJ1-1, with D possibly matching TRBD1 (5 bases). The germline gives CDR1 SGHAT, CDR2 FQNNGV. This CDR3 spans 14 amino acids. V was clipped by 1 base and J by 7 bases, with 13 bases between them. In DNA, the CDR3 is TGTGCCAGCAGCTTAGGCCTCAGGGCGGGTGAAGCTTTCTTT. Translating it yields CASSLGLRAGEAFF.

The chain combines TRBV11-2 with TRBJ1-4, with TRBD1 as a possible D gene (6 bases). Per germline, CDR1 SGHAT and CDR2 FQNNGV. Trimming pared 5 bases from V and 3 bases from J, leaving 19 bases between. The CDR3 runs 17 residues. CDR3 nucleotides: TGTGCCAGCAGCCCTTTAGTCGGGGGGGCGGCTAATGAAAAACTGTTTTTT. Protein product: CASSPLVGGAANEKLFF.

In its sample, this clone was seen a few times. The genes are TRBV6-5 and TRBJ1-2; TRBD1 might be the D (5 bases). Germline V lookup: CDR1 MNHEY, CDR2 SVGAGI. With 0 bases removed from V and 4 bases from J, the gap between germline ends came to 12 bases. There are 15 residues in the CDR3. The CDR3 sequence: CASSYSVGQGYGYTF. Here the CDR3 DNA reads TGTGCCAGCAGTTACTCGGTGGGGCAGGGCTATGGCTACACCTTC.

CDR3 coding DNA: TGTGCCAGCAGCTTACCCGGGACTAGTGCCTACAATGAGCAGTTCTTC. This translates into CASSLPGTSAYNEQFF. This chain connects TRBV7-3 to TRBJ2-1, with 8 nucleotides matching TRBD2. Trimming at V came to 2 bases and at J to 2 bases, leaving 5 bases not matched to a gene. The CDR3 is 16 amino acids. The V gene's germline CDR1 is SGHTA and CDR2 FQGTGA.

This clone was recorded only once. This chain connects TRBV6-6 to TRBJ2-1, with 8 positions matching TRBD2. Trimming cost V 4 bases and J 4 bases; bases outside gene matches: 6. Germline-derived CDR1 and CDR2 are MNHNY and SVGAGI (reference sequence). This CDR3 comprises 15 residues. CDR3 protein: CASSSREGLYNEQFF. In DNA, the CDR3 is TGTGCCAGCAGTTCCCGGGAGGGCCTATACAATGAGCAGTTCTTC.

This clone was found a few times. This rearrangement joins TRBV7-9 to TRBJ1-3; 7 bases align to TRBD1. Germline CDR1 and CDR2: SEHNR and FQNEAQ (reference sequence). V shed 0 bases, J shed 0 bases, and the junction held 2 bases outside the gene matches. This CDR3 region has 16 residues. CDR3 amino acids: CASSLADRISGNTIYF. In DNA, the CDR3 is TGTGCCAGCAGCTTAGCGGACAGGATCTCTGGAAACACCATATATTTT.

A word on this clone: One end of the junction does not line up with germline, which may come from a read error. The chain has TRBV24-1 and TRBJ2-1; TRBD2 aligns across 8 bases. From germline, CDR1 is KGHDR and CDR2 SFDVKD. The CDR3 is 12 residues long. CDR3 in amino acids: CATSDLGAGAVF. The DNA for the CDR3 is TGTGCCACCAGTGATTTGGGAGCGGGAGCTGTCTTC.

The rearrangement uses TRBV28 and TRBJ1-5; 8 bases line up with TRBD1. J lost 3 bases, V lost 4 bases, and 5 bases had no gene match. Per the germline V gene, CDR1 is MDHEN and CDR2 is SYDVKM. The CDR3 has 15 residues. The CDR3: CASSSTGGYNQPQHF. The CDR3 nucleotides read TGTGCCAGCAGTTCAACAGGGGGTTACAATCAGCCCCAGCATTTT.